This T cell receptor beta chain was recorded in a study of blood T cell repertoires in COVID-19. The wider study: The study drew acute and convalescent COVID-19 samples from the United States, Italy and Spain. PBMCs, B-cell-depleted T cells, or T cells provided the cDNA or gDNA that made up the material.

The germline V gene encodes CDR1 SQVTM and CDR2 ANQGSEA. With 4 bases removed from V and 2 bases from J, the gap between germline ends came to 12 bases. The CDR3 is 14 amino acids. In the original analysis: For nucleated cells, counts were estimated from reference gene primer amplification. Method: immunoSEQ multiplex PCR; TCRdb's copy keeps in-frame clones and lacks some. The DNA gave D and trimming, while V, J and clone size come from that table. This table has fewer than 300,000 clones, 65% to 90% appearing once. This TCR was recovered from a man in his forties or fifties with active or convalescent COVID-19. The source material was peripheral blood. The chain employs TRBV29-1 and TRBJ1-3, with D perhaps TRBD1 (6 bases). The CDR3 DNA follows: TGCAGCGTTGTACCATGGACAGCTGGAAACACCATATATTTT. Protein: CSVVPWTAGNTIYF.